This TCR beta chain was profiled in a study of cytomegalovirus exposure and HLA in healthy donors. The V and J ends lost 4 bases and 5 bases, in that order; junction bases with no gene match: 7. The CDR3 covers 14 residues. Germline V gene lookup returns CDR1 SGHRS and CDR2 YFSETQ. 60 Vbeta and 13 Jbeta primers were used in PCR. Per the authors' pipeline: An analysis performed later counted around 80 million unique TCR beta chains (roughly 11 million of them shared). The assay was immunoSEQ multiplex PCR, and TCRdb's table has in-frame clones only and misses some. V, J and clone size are those of that table, while D and trimming were read from the DNA. The sample holds 120,000 or so clones, about two thirds seen once.

The TCR was taken from a man aged 25-45 years in good health and CMV-seronegative. The sequenced material came from PBMCs. V gene TRBV5-1 combines with J gene TRBJ1-1, with 8 bases aligning to TRBD1. CDR3 residues: CASSIPGQGTEAFF. CDR3 DNA sequence: TGCGCCAGCAGCATCCCCGGACAGGGTACTGAAGCTTTCTTT.